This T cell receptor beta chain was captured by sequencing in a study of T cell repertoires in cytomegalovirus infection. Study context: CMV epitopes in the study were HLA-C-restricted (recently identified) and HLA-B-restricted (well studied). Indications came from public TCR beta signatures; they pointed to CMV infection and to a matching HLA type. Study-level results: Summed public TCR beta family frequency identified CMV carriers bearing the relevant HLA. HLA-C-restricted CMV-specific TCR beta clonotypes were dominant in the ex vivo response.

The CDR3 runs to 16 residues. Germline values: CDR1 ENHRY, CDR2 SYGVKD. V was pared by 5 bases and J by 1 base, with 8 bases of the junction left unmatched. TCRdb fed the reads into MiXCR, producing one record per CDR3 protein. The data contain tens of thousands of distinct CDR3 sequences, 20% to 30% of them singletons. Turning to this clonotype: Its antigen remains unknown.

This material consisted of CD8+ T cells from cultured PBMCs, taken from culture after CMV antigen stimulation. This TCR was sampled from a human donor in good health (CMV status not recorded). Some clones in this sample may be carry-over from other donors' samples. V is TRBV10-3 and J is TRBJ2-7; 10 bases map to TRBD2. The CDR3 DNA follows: TGTGCCATCAGTACCTCCGGGACTAGCGTTTCCTACGAGCAGTACTTC. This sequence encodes CAISTSGTSVSYEQYF.